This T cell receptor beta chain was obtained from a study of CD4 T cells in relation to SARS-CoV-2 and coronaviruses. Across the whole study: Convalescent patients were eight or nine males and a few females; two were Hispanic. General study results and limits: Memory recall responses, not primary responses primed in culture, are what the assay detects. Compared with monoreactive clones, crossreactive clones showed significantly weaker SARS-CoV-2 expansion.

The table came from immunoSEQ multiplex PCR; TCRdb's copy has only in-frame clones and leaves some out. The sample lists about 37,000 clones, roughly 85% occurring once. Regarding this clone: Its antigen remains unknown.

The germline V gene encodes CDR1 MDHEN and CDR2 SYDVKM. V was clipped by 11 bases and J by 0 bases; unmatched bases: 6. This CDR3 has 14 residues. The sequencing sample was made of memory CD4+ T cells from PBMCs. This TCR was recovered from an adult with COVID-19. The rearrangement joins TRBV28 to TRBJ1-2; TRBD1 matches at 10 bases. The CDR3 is CACRGTGANYGYTF. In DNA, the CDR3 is TGTGCCTGCCGAGGGACAGGGGCTAACTATGGCTACACCTTC.